This T cell receptor beta chain was captured by sequencing in a study of cytomegalovirus exposure and HLA in healthy donors. With regard to this clone: Its antigen remains unidentified.

PCR primers comprised 60 Vbeta and 13 Jbeta primers. Per the original methods: In a later analysis, of some 80 million unique beta chains, some 10 million appeared in at least two donors. Assay used: immunoSEQ multiplex PCR; TCRdb lists only in-frame clones, some missing. That table furnishes V, J and clone size, whereas the DNA furnished D and trimming. The table includes around 270,000 clones, about 80% detected once. Study-level points and caveats: Researchers reportedly found TCR beta sequences accurately predicted most subjects' HLA-A and HLA-B alleles. Equally common other TCR beta chains were less clonally expanded than HLA-associated ones, a later analysis found.

The CDR3 is made up of 18 amino acids. The V and J ends lost 5 bases and 1 base, in that order; junction bases with no gene match: 9. CDR1 is LGHNT, CDR2 FRNRAP, per germline. Though probably carrying unrecorded immune exposures, donors were nominally healthy at sampling. The receptor comes from a girl under 10 years old in good health and CMV-seronegative. Sequenced material: PBMCs. This chain connects TRBV12-5 to TRBJ1-5, with TRBD1 identical over 12 bases. The chain's CDR3 is CASGPGTGGDLSNQPQHF. As DNA, the CDR3 is TGTGCTAGTGGTCCCGGGACAGGGGGCGACTTGAGCAATCAGCCCCAGCATTTT. Supplemented by reference TRBV12-5 and TRBJ1-5, the full variable domain reads DARVTQTPRHKVTEMGQEVTMRCQPILGHNTVFWYRQTMMQGLELLAYFRNRAPLDDSGMPKDRFSAEMPDATLATLKIQPSEPRDSAVYFCASGPGTGGDLSNQPQHFGDGTRLSIL.